The 18 T cell receptor beta chains below come from one sample, sequenced in a study of T cell responses to AZD1222 COVID-19 vaccine. The method was immunoSEQ multiplex PCR; TCRdb's version includes in-frame clones alone and lacks a portion of them. The table shows 120,000 or so clones, with approximately 90% occurring only once. The sample was peripheral blood, taken 28 days after the second AZD1222 dose. The receptors here all came from an adult who received the AZD1222 COVID-19 vaccine.

This chain connects TRBV7-9 to TRBJ1-3; maybe TRBD1 (5 bases). CDR1 is SEHNR and CDR2 is FQNEAQ in the germline V gene (reference sequence). This CDR3 is 16 amino acids long. The germline V and J ends were trimmed by 2 bases and 0 bases, with 11 bases remaining between them. The CDR3 region has the DNA TGTGCCAGCAGCTTAAGGGGAGAAAACTCTGGAAACACCATATATTTT. It translates to CASSLRGENSGNTIYF.

This chain uses TRBV29-1 with TRBJ2-1; D possibly corresponds to TRBD1 (6 bases). Looked up from germline, CDR1 is SQVTM and CDR2 is ANQGSEA. V dropped 7 bases and J dropped 4 bases, with 11 bases sitting between them. This CDR3 region has 12 residues. In nucleotides, the CDR3 is TGCAGCGCTTTCGGACAGTACAATGAGCAGTTCTTC. Encoded protein: CSAFGQYNEQFF.

In nucleotides, the CDR3 is TGTGCCAGCAGTTACTCGGAGGGGGAGAGCTATGGCTACACCTTC. Amino acid sequence: CASSYSEGESYGYTF. The genes are TRBV6-5 and TRBJ1-2, with D perhaps matching TRBD1 (6 bases). The CDR3 has 15 residues. Germline CDR1 and CDR2: MNHEY and SVGAGI. Trimming stripped 0 bases from V and 4 bases from J, with 12 bases between.

V gene TRBV2 combines with J gene TRBJ1-4; 10 bases are shared with TRBD1. The germline V gene has CDR1 SNHLY and CDR2 FYNNEI. The CDR3 is made up of 13 amino acids. Trimming removed 10 bases from V and 7 bases from J; junction bases left unmatched: 6. DNA of the CDR3: TGTGCCATACGACAGGGGGCTGGTGAAAAACTGTTTTTT. Translating gives CAIRQGAGEKLFF.

The chain combines TRBV7-2 with TRBJ2-7, with a weak D call TRBD2 (5 bases). The germline V and J ends were trimmed by 3 bases and 2 bases, with 11 bases remaining between them. The CDR3 extends over 14 amino acids. In germline, CDR1 is SGHTA, CDR2 FQGNSA. The CDR3 here is CASSLAGLTYEQYF. Written as DNA, the CDR3 is TGTGCCAGCAGCTTGGCGGGTCTAACCTACGAGCAGTACTTC.

This sequence joins TRBV5-1 and TRBJ1-1; D unclear. V was shortened by 5 bases and J by 10 bases, with 21 bases between the two germline ends. CDR3 length equals 14 residues. Germline CDR1 and CDR2: SGHRS and YFSETQ. CDR3: CASSPLAFAPLAFF. The CDR3 bases are TGCGCCAGCAGTCCCCTGGCGTTTGCCCCATTAGCTTTCTTT.

The chain has TRBV19 and TRBJ1-3; D remains ambiguous. The CDR3 length is 16 residues. V lost 0 bases and J 0 bases, leaving 9 bases between the germline ends. Germline CDR1 reads LNHDA; CDR2 reads SQIVND (reference sequence). Here the CDR3 reads CASSIDGGSSGNTIYF. The CDR3, as DNA: TGTGCCAGTAGTATAGATGGCGGGAGCTCTGGAAACACCATATATTTT.

Concerning this clone itself: Compared with germline, one end of the junction differs, possibly owing to a read error. The CDR3 DNA sequence: TGTGCCAGCAGCCTAACCGGTGCGGGAGCCCCCTACGAGCAGTACTTC. Translated: CASSLTGAGAPYEQYF. The chain links TRBV7-3 to TRBJ2-7; 7 nucleotides align to TRBD2. The CDR3 extends over 16 amino acids. The germline CDR1 and CDR2 sequences are SGHTA and FQGTGA.

This clone was seen once. The rearrangement uses TRBV6-2 or TRBV6-3 and TRBJ2-1, with 7 positions matching TRBD2. V lost 0 bases and J lost 8; bases outside the gene matches: 4. Germline-derived CDR1 and CDR2 are MNHEY and SVGEGT. This CDR3 is built from 14 residues. The CDR3 bases are TGTGCCAGCAGTTACTCGGGAGGGCCGGATGAGCAGTTCTTC. Encoded protein: CASSYSGGPDEQFF.

The chain has TRBV6-4 and TRBJ1-5, with D possibly TRBD1 on 5 matching bases. Deletions cut 4 bases from V and 6 bases from J, with 10 bases between. CDR3 length: 13 amino acids. CDR1 is MRHNA, CDR2 SNTAGT, per germline. The CDR3 DNA is TGTGCCAGCAGTGGAGGGGCAGGTCAGCCCCAGCATTTT. Protein product: CASSGGAGQPQHF.

This chain connects TRBV4-2 to TRBJ2-1; no clear D. Trimming removed 0 bases from V and 7 bases from J, with 10 bases in between. The CDR3 totals 14 residues. Germline V gene sequence: CDR1 LGHNA, CDR2 YNFKEQ. For the CDR3, the DNA is TGTGCCAGCAGCCAAGAAGGTCCCGGGAATGAGCAGTTCTTC. This gives the protein CASSQEGPGNEQFF.

The CDR3 nucleotides are TGTGCCAGCAGCCATTCTAGCGGGAGTCCCCAAGAGACCCAGTACTTC. Amino acids: CASSHSSGSPQETQYF. The J gene is TRBJ2-5, the V gene TRBV7-6; 10 bases match TRBD2. The CDR3 runs 16 residues. The V and J ends lost 5 bases and 1 base, in that order; junction bases with no gene match: 7. Germline V gene data show CDR1 as SGHVS and CDR2 as FNYEAQ.

This chain joins TRBV14 and TRBJ2-5, with unresolved D. This CDR3 region has 17 residues. The germline V gene has CDR1 SGHDN and CDR2 FVKESK. V lost 0 bases and J 5 bases, leaving 19 bases between the germline ends. The CDR3 loop is CASSQDLGRVAGETQYF. In nucleotides, the CDR3 is TGTGCCAGCAGCCAAGATCTTGGAAGGGTAGCCGGGGAGACCCAGTACTTC.

The chain carries TRBV19 and TRBJ1-1; a weak D match, TRBD1 (5 bases). This CDR3 region has 15 residues. Per germline, CDR1 LNHDA and CDR2 SQIVND (reference sequence). Trimming stripped 6 bases from V and 1 base from J, with 15 bases between. CDR3 sequence (DNA): TGTGCCAGTAGCCAAGGGACGTCTCCGAACACTGAAGCTTTCTTT. Its translation is CASSQGTSPNTEAFF. The complete variable domain, with remaining parts taken from reference TRBV19 and TRBJ1-1, reads DGGITQSPKYLFRKEGQNVTLSCEQNLNHDAMYWYRQDPGQGLRLIYYSQIVNDFQKGDIAEGYSVSREKKESFPLTVTSAQKNPTAFYLCASSQGTSPNTEAFFGQGTRLTVV.

The rearrangement links TRBV11-2 to TRBJ2-7; 10 bases agree with TRBD1. The CDR3 extends over 14 amino acids. Trimming removed 5 bases from V and 4 bases from J; junction bases left unmatched: 5. Germline values: CDR1 SGHAT, CDR2 FQNNGV. The CDR3 sequence: CASSTRQGAYEQYF. The CDR3 DNA follows: TGTGCCAGCAGCACCCGACAGGGGGCTTACGAGCAGTACTTC.

The chain uses TRBV5-1 and TRBJ1-2; the D gene is possibly TRBD1 (5 bases). Trimming took off 0 bases at V and 5 bases at J, with 17 bases between the two ends. Germline V gene sequence: CDR1 SGHRS, CDR2 YFSETQ. The CDR3 has 16 amino acids. The CDR3, as DNA: TGCGCCAGCAGCTTGGGGGGGACCGCAGTCGGATATGGCTACACCTTC. It translates to CASSLGGTAVGYGYTF. The full variable domain, rest sourced from reference TRBV5-1 and TRBJ1-2, is KAGVTQTPRYLIKTRGQQVTLSCSPISGHRSVSWYQQTPGQGLQFLFEYFSETQRNKGNFPGRFSGRQFSNSRSEMNVSTLELGDSALYLCASSLGGTAVGYGYTFGSGTRLTVV.

The V call is TRBV5-1, the J call TRBJ2-1, with D unresolved. The CDR3 is 14 amino acids. V shed 1 base and J shed 7 bases, with 12 bases lying between them. Germline-derived CDR1 and CDR2 are SGHRS and YFSETQ. The CDR3 sequence: CASSLLQAPNEQFF. The CDR3 bases are TGCGCCAGCAGCTTGTTGCAGGCCCCAAATGAGCAGTTCTTC. The variable domain in full, completed from reference TRBV5-1 and TRBJ2-1, reads KAGVTQTPRYLIKTRGQQVTLSCSPISGHRSVSWYQQTPGQGLQFLFEYFSETQRNKGNFPGRFSGRQFSNSRSEMNVSTLELGDSALYLCASSLLQAPNEQFFGPGTRLTVL.

This rearrangement joins TRBV6-1 to TRBJ1-2; a possible D gene is TRBD1 (6 bases). Germline CDR1 and CDR2: MNHNS and SASEGT. Trimming removed 0 bases from V and 2 bases from J, with 10 bases in between. The CDR3 extends over 15 amino acids. CDR3 DNA: TGTGCCAGCAGTGAAGCGAGGACAGTCAACTATGGCTACACCTTC. Translated, it gives CASSEARTVNYGYTF.